Each of the 21 T cell receptor beta chains below was sequenced from the same sample in a study of CD8+ T cells in alopecia areata. RNA, once extracted, was reverse transcribed into cDNA for use as the sequencing template. TCRdb's copy holds only in-frame clones and misses some; the assay was immunoSEQ multiplex PCR. The sample includes fewer than 250,000 clones, about 60% seen only once; the top ten take over 0.55%. Treatment denoted: oral pan-JAK inhibitor, 5-10 mg twice daily. The specimen comprised CD4+ T cells sorted from blood, sampled at week 4, from a patient treated with tofacitinib. The receptors were gathered from a human donor with alopecia areata.

The V call is TRBV29-1, the J call TRBJ2-1; perhaps D is TRBD1 or TRBD2 (5 bases each). The CDR3 is made up of 14 amino acids. V lost 4 bases, J lost 3 bases, and 13 bases lay in between. In germline, CDR1 is SQVTM, CDR2 ANQGSEA. The DNA of the CDR3 is TGCAGCGTTGTCTCGGGGACGGGCTACAATGAGCAGTTCTTC. Encoded protein: CSVVSGTGYNEQFF.

The chain has TRBV18 and TRBJ2-7, with 9 bases fitting TRBD2. From germline, CDR1 is KGHSH and CDR2 LQKENI. This CDR3 has 17 amino acids. After removal of 5 bases from V and 0 bases from J, the junction contained 11 bases not matched to a gene. The CDR3 loop reads CASSSHGAGGSSYEQYF. As DNA, the CDR3 is TGTGCCAGCTCATCTCATGGGGCGGGAGGGAGCTCCTACGAGCAGTACTTC.

The CDR3 loop reads CARTGLGETQYF. CDR3 nucleotide sequence: TGTGCCAGGACAGGACTGGGGGAGACCCAGTACTTC. The J gene is TRBJ2-5, the V gene TRBV2; a weak D match, TRBD1 (6 bases). CDR1 is SNHLY and CDR2 is FYNNEI in the germline V gene. The CDR3 has 12 amino acids. Trimming removed 9 bases from V and 5 bases from J, with 13 bases in between.

This chain uses TRBV27 with TRBJ1-3; 7 bases are shared with TRBD1. Germline trimming cut 8 bases from V and 4 bases from J; bases unmatched to any gene: 8. CDR3 length: 14 amino acids. The germline V gene has CDR1 MNHEY and CDR2 SMNVEV (reference sequence). The CDR3 is CASREGAWGNTIYF. The CDR3, as DNA: TGTGCCAGCCGGGAGGGGGCTTGGGGAAACACCATATATTTT.

This chain uses TRBV29-1 with TRBJ2-1, with 10 bases fitting TRBD1. This CDR3 region has 12 residues. The V segment lost 6 bases and the J segment 6 bases; nucleotides outside the gene matches: 2. CDR1 is SQVTM, CDR2 ANQGSEA, per germline. In DNA form, the CDR3 reads TGCAGCGTAGACAGGGGGCTCAATGAGCAGTTCTTC. This sequence encodes CSVDRGLNEQFF.

CDR3 sequence: CASSLVRVFTEAFF. The CDR3 region has the DNA TGTGCCAGCAGCTTAGTACGCGTGTTCACTGAAGCTTTCTTT. J is TRBJ1-1 and V is TRBV11-2, with no clear D. This CDR3 region has 14 residues. Germline CDR1 SGHAT, CDR2 FQNNGV. V was pared by 1 base and J by 4 bases, with 10 bases between.

The chain carries TRBV9 and TRBJ2-7, with D uncertain. The ends were cut back, 2 bases at V and 4 bases at J, with 4 bases in the middle. This CDR3 has 11 amino acids. CDR1 is SGDLS and CDR2 is YYNGEE in the germline V gene. The CDR3 bases are TGTGCCAGCAGCGTTTTTTACGAGCAGTACTTC. Translation gives CASSVFYEQYF.

The chain carries TRBV30 and TRBJ2-7, with D possibly TRBD2 on 6 matching bases. Germline loops: CDR1 GTSNPN, CDR2 SVGIG (reference sequence). V lost 0 bases and J lost 2, with 14 bases in between. The CDR3 spans 15 residues. This CDR3 is CAWSVKAGRTYEQYF. CDR3 nucleotide sequence: TGTGCCTGGAGTGTTAAGGCGGGAAGGACCTACGAGCAGTACTTC.

J is TRBJ1-1 and V is TRBV15; TRBD1 might be the D (6 bases). This CDR3 comprises 17 residues. Trimming removed 4 bases at V and 3 bases at J, with 21 bases between. Germline V CDR1 and CDR2: LNHNV, YYDKDF (reference sequence). CDR3 region: CATSNPIAGAGDTEAFF. The CDR3 DNA sequence: TGTGCCACCAGCAACCCTATAGCGGGGGCTGGGGACACTGAAGCTTTCTTT.

This chain links TRBV29-1 with TRBJ2-5, with D maybe TRBD1 (6 bases). V was pared by 7 bases and J by 5 bases, with 14 bases between. Per the germline V gene, CDR1 is SQVTM and CDR2 is ANQGSEA. This CDR3 spans 12 amino acids. The CDR3 sequence: CSDQTGSETQYF. The CDR3 nucleotides read TGCAGCGACCAAACAGGGAGTGAGACCCAGTACTTC.

This clone was picked up a small number of times. The chain employs TRBV4-1 and TRBJ2-3, with D possibly being TRBD1 or TRBD2 (6 bases each). Germline V gives CDR1 MGHRA, CDR2 YSYEKL. The CDR3 has 17 residues. V gave up 2 bases and J gave up 0 bases, with 15 bases separating them. CDR3: CASSQSGAGGSTDTQYF. In nucleotides, the CDR3 is TGCGCCAGCAGCCAATCGGGGGCCGGGGGAAGCACAGATACGCAGTATTTT.

There are a few counts of this clone. This chain links TRBV29-1 with TRBJ2-5; TRBD2 is a possible D gene (5 bases). CDR1 is SQVTM and CDR2 is ANQGSEA in the germline V gene. This CDR3 has 13 amino acids. With 6 bases removed from V and 2 bases from J, the gap between germline ends came to 13 bases. The CDR3 loop is CSVVGRGQETQYF. In nucleotides, the CDR3 is TGCAGCGTGGTCGGTCGGGGACAAGAGACCCAGTACTTC.

This clone was observed a handful of times. One end of the junction does not line up with germline, which may come from a read error. The rearrangement joins TRBV7-2 to TRBJ2-7; D gene ambiguous. The germline gives CDR1 SGHTA, CDR2 FQGNSA. The CDR3 extends over 13 amino acids. CDR3 in amino acids: CASRFGSSYEQYF. CDR3 coding DNA: TGTGCCAGCCGCTTTGGATCCTCCTACGAGCAGTACTTC. The variable domain in full, with the rest retrieved from reference TRBV7-2 and TRBJ2-7, is GAGVSQSPSNKVTEKGKDVELRCDPISGHTALYWYRQSLGQGLEFLIYFQGNSAPDKSGLPSDRFSAERTGGSVSTLTIQRTQQEDSAVYLCASRFGSSYEQYFGPGTRLTVT.

This chain links TRBV28 with TRBJ2-7, with 8 positions matching TRBD1. Germline V gene sequence: CDR1 MDHEN, CDR2 SYDVKM. V dropped 10 bases and J dropped 6; count of bases not matched to a gene: 8. This CDR3 region has 12 residues. DNA for the CDR3: TGTGCCATAGGACAGGGAGGCCGCGAGCAGTACTTC. Translation: CAIGQGGREQYF.

The rearrangement links TRBV7-2 to TRBJ2-5, with TRBD1 matching 9 bases. CDR1 is SGHTA, CDR2 FQGNSA, per germline. With V trimmed by 5 bases and J by 4 bases, 5 bases remained unmatched. The CDR3 totals 14 residues. CDR3 loop: CASSPTGGRETQYF. The CDR3 coding sequence is TGTGCCAGCAGCCCTACAGGGGGCAGAGAGACCCAGTACTTC. Combining the CDR3 with reference TRBV7-2 and TRBJ2-5 gives the whole variable domain GAGVSQSPSNKVTEKGKDVELRCDPISGHTALYWYRQSLGQGLEFLIYFQGNSAPDKSGLPSDRFSAERTGGSVSTLTIQRTQQEDSAVYLCASSPTGGRETQYFGPGTRLLVL.

This clone occurred a few times. The chain has TRBV11-2 and TRBJ2-1, with 7 nucleotides matching TRBD2. Trimming cost V 0 bases and J 7 bases; bases outside gene matches: 6. CDR3 length: 15 residues. Germline lookup yields CDR1 SGHAT and CDR2 FQNNGV. The CDR3 sequence: CASSLDGGRWNEQFF. The CDR3 DNA reads TGTGCCAGCAGCTTAGATGGCGGGAGATGGAATGAGCAGTTCTTC.

The chain has TRBV7-2 and TRBJ2-7; 9 bases align to TRBD1. CDR1 SGHTA and CDR2 FQGNSA come from the germline V gene. The CDR3 has 14 amino acids. V shed 4 bases, J shed 1 base, and the junction held 2 bases outside the gene matches. CDR3 sequence reads: CASSSGQGSYEQYF. The CDR3 nucleotides are TGTGCCAGCAGCTCTGGACAGGGGTCCTACGAGCAGTACTTC.

The chain uses TRBV4-1 and TRBJ2-5; 10 positions match TRBD1. V trimming: 4 bases; J trimming: 4 bases; junction bases outside the gene matches: 6. The CDR3 is 15 residues long. In germline, CDR1 is MGHRA, CDR2 YSYEKL. The CDR3 coding sequence is TGCGCCAGCAGCCGAAGACAGGGGGCGAGAGAGACCCAGTACTTC. Residues: CASSRRQGARETQYF.

The chain combines TRBV2 with TRBJ2-1; the D gene could be TRBD1 or TRBD2 (5 bases each). This CDR3 region has 13 residues. Trimming took off 8 bases at V and 7 bases at J, with 15 bases between the two ends. Germline V gene lookup returns CDR1 SNHLY and CDR2 FYNNEI. CDR3 sequence: CASQSGWGNEQFF. CDR3 nucleotide sequence: TGTGCCAGCCAAAGCGGCTGGGGGAATGAGCAGTTCTTC.

The CDR3 reads CASSESAETDTQYF. The CDR3 DNA sequence: TGTGCCAGCAGTGAGTCGGCGGAAACAGATACGCAGTATTTT. The rearrangement links TRBV2 to TRBJ2-3, with D uncertain. V was pared by 3 bases and J by 3 bases, with 10 bases between. This CDR3 has 14 residues. Germline V gene lookup returns CDR1 SNHLY and CDR2 FYNNEI.

The rearrangement joins TRBV7-9 to TRBJ1-1, with D tentatively TRBD1 (5 bases). The CDR3 is made up of 14 amino acids. Trimming took 5 bases from V and 1 from J, leaving 11 bases between them. Germline assignment: CDR1 SEHNR and CDR2 FQNEAQ (reference sequence). In DNA form, the CDR3 reads TGTGCCAGCAGCCCTGACAGACCGAACACTGAAGCTTTCTTT. Translated: CASSPDRPNTEAFF.